This T cell receptor (beta chain) was sequenced in a study of blood T cell repertoires in COVID-19. In the study overall: Samples of COVID-19 (acute and convalescent) were obtained from the United States, Italy and Spain. In each case, the material was cDNA or gDNA derived from T cells, B-cell-depleted T cells, or PBMCs.

Germline V gene data show CDR1 as MNHEY and CDR2 as SVGAGI. This CDR3 spans 14 amino acids. With 6 bases removed from V and 4 bases from J, the gap between germline ends came to 14 bases. Methods used by the authors: Researchers report that nucleated cell counts were estimated from reference gene primer amplification. Profiled with immunoSEQ multiplex PCR; TCRdb holds only in-frame clones, not every one. D and trimming come from the DNA, and the V and J calls and clone size come from that table. Among about 180,000 clones listed, around 89% were seen once. This TCR was sampled from a man aged 18 to 30 who had recovered from COVID-19. Sequenced sample: peripheral blood. The chain carries TRBV6-5 and TRBJ2-3; D uncertain. For the CDR3, the DNA is TGTGCCAGCAGGCCTTATAATCTAGCAGATACGCAGTATTTT. Residues: CASRPYNLADTQYF.